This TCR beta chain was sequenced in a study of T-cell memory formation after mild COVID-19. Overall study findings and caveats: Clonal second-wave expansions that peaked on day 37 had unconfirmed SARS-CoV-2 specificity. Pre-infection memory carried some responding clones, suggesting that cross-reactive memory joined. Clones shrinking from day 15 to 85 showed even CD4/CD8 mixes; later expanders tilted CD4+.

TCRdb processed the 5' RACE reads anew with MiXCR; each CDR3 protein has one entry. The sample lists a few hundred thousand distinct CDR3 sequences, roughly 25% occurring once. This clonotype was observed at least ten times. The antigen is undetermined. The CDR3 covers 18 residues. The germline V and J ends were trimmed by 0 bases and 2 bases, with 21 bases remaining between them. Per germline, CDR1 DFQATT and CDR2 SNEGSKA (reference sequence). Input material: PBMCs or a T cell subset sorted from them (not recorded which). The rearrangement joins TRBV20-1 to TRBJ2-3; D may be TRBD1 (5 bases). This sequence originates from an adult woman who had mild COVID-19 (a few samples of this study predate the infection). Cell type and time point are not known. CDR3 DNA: TGCAGTGCTAGAGATTTGGGGCGGCGCTCCTTCTCCACAGATACGCAGTATTTT. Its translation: CSARDLGRRSFSTDTQYF.